This T cell receptor (beta chain) was obtained from a study of cytomegalovirus exposure and HLA in healthy donors. Study results and caveats: TRBV6-2, TRBV6-3 and other indistinguishable V segments were excluded. An analysis done earlier found most TCR beta V segments productive about 87% or about 30% of the time.

Turning to this clone: Its antigen is not identified.

The CDR3 loop spans 14 amino acids. Trimming removed 7 bases from V and 6 bases from J; junction bases left unmatched: 6. Germline-derived CDR1 and CDR2 are MGHDK and SYGVNS. With 60 Vbeta and 13 Jbeta primers, the PCR was carried out. Using immunoSEQ multiplex PCR, the repertoire was profiled, and TCRdb retains in-frame clones only, with some absent. The data contain around 200,000 clones, around four fifths of them seen just once; the ten biggest clones take up 1.6%. The V and J genes are TRBV25-1 and TRBJ2-2, with 9 bases aligning to TRBD1. This receptor was identified in a man aged 50 to 60 in good health and CMV-seronegative. Sample: PBMCs. In DNA, the CDR3 is TGTGCCAGCATTTACAGGGGGCAATCCGGGGAGCTGTTTTTT. Its protein product is CASIYRGQSGELFF.